Described below is a single T cell receptor beta chain sequence and its context. Its antigen is not identified. The data were obtained in a study of shared clonotypes between healthy human individuals. Germline CDR1 reads MNHNS; CDR2 reads SASEGT. This CDR3 spans 15 amino acids. V was shortened by 3 bases and J by 4 bases, with 12 bases between the two germline ends. Libraries were prepared by immunoSEQ multiplex PCR; TCRdb keeps only in-frame clonotypes and omits some of them. The sample shows around 440,000 clones, 60% to 80% of them seen only once. Overall study results and limits: Clonotype sharing levels among donors were expected to vary with sequencing depth.

Only Caucasian adults living in Nashville, Tennessee served as donors. Without sorting, samples used some 100 million PBMCs for genomic DNA. The source of this sequence is a woman aged 40 to 50 in good health. Some clones in this sample may be carry-over from other donors' samples. This sequence joins TRBV6-1 and TRBJ2-2; possibly TRBD2 for D (6 bases). Sequencing input: PBMCs. The CDR3 sequence: CASSDGTLSTGELFF. CDR3 DNA sequence: TGTGCCAGCAGTGATGGGACTCTTAGCACCGGGGAGCTGTTTTTT.